These T cell receptor beta chains were read from a single sample in a study of blood T cell repertoires in COVID-19. TCRdb's copy holds only in-frame clones and misses some; the assay was immunoSEQ multiplex PCR. The table shows 300,000 or so clones, with 80% to 90% occurring only once. The sequencing input was peripheral blood. Receptors were obtained from a man between 45 and 60 years old with active or convalescent COVID-19. Each CDR3 is given with its conserved first and last residue. D genes are given only for firm matches. Not all rows give a size; the values are once, few, many and, for expanded clones, a class.

>TRBJ2-3|15|TRBD2|NA|TRBV7-9
CASSLALAEADTQYF
TGTGCCAGCAGCTTAGCTCTAGCGGAGGCAGATACGCAGTATTTT
>TRBJ2-3|11|NA|NA|TRBV28
CASSHAYTQYF
TGTGCCAGCAGCCACGCGTATACGCAGTATTTT
>TRBJ1-2|15|NA|NA|TRBV25-1
CASSEVLGAVNGYTF
TGTGCCAGCAGTGAAGTTCTTGGGGCGGTTAATGGCTACACCTTC
>TRBJ2-5|16|TRBD1|NA|TRBV5-6
CASSRGTGGWMETQYF
TGTGCCAGCAGCCGCGGGACAGGGGGCTGGATGGAGACCCAGTACTTC
>TRBJ1-1|13|NA|NA|TRBV7-6
CASSLTGLTEAFF
TGTGCCAGCAGCTTAACGGGACTCACTGAAGCTTTCTTT
>TRBJ1-1|14|NA|few|TRBV20-1
CSASTPGLYTEAFF
TGCAGTGCTAGTACCCCAGGGTTGTACACTGAAGCTTTCTTT
>TRBJ2-6|14|NA|NA|TRBV19
CASSEDSGANVLTF
TGTGCCAGTAGTGAGGACTCTGGGGCCAACGTCCTGACTTTC
>TRBJ2-1|16|TRBD2|NA|TRBV10-2
CASSEDSGAPYNEQFF
TGCGCCAGCAGTGAAGATAGCGGGGCTCCCTACAATGAGCAGTTCTTC
>TRBJ2-2|15|TRBD1|NA|TRBV30
CAWSVLGQGTGELFF
TGTGCCTGGAGTGTATTGGGACAGGGGACCGGGGAGCTGTTTTTT
>TRBJ1-2|15|NA|NA|TRBV6-5
CASSYKTGGHYGYTF
TGTGCCAGCAGTTATAAGACAGGAGGACACTATGGCTACACCTTC
>TRBJ1-1|13|TRBD1|few|TRBV7-8
CASSEGPDREAFF
TGTGCCAGCAGCGAGGGGCCGGACAGGGAAGCTTTCTTT
>TRBJ2-7|20|TRBD2|NA|TRBV28
CASSLFPTSGSAAERYEQYF
TGTGCCAGCAGTTTATTCCCGACTAGCGGGAGCGCGGCCGAGCGCTACGAGCAGTACTTC
>TRBJ1-4|14|TRBD1|NA|TRBV5-1
CASRAGQGNEKLFF
TGCGCCAGCAGAGCGGGACAGGGTAATGAAAAACTGTTTTTT
>TRBJ2-7|16|NA|NA|TRBV6-2/TRBV6-3
CASSYLVANRDHEQYF
TGTGCCAGCAGTTACTTGGTGGCTAACAGGGACCACGAGCAGTACTTC
>TRBJ1-2|14|TRBD1|NA|TRBV9
CASSFSTGDYGYTF
TGTGCCAGCAGCTTCTCGACAGGGGACTATGGCTACACCTTC
>TRBJ1-1|15|TRBD1|NA|TRBV7-3
CASSFDRGRVTEAFF
TGTGCCAGCAGCTTCGACAGGGGGCGCGTCACTGAAGCTTTCTTT
>TRBJ2-5|14|NA|NA|TRBV7-8
CASSLVPEQETQYF
TGTGCCAGCAGCTTAGTTCCCGAGCAAGAGACCCAGTACTTC
>TRBJ1-2|11|NA|once|TRBV5-1
CASTENYGYTF
TGCGCCAGCACAGAAAACTATGGCTACACCTTC
>TRBJ2-3|15|NA|NA|TRBV11-2
CASSLVGRSTDTQYF
TGTGCCAGCAGCTTAGTAGGCAGGAGCACAGATACGCAGTATTTT
>TRBJ2-7|14|NA|NA|TRBV16
CASSHDRSTYEQYF
TGTGCCAGCAGCCATGACAGGTCGACCTACGAGCAGTACTTC
>TRBJ2-3|14|TRBD1|NA|TRBV11-1
CASSGQGATDTQYF
TGTGCCAGCAGCGGACAGGGGGCGACGGATACGCAGTATTTT
>TRBJ2-1|15|NA|NA|TRBV6-1
CASSEAELSYNEQFF
TGTGCCAGCAGTGAAGCGGAACTATCCTACAATGAGCAGTTCTTC
>TRBJ2-1|17|NA|NA|TRBV11-2
CASSLRSTSSGVGEQFF
TGTGCCAGCAGCTTAAGGTCGACTAGTTCGGGAGTCGGTGAGCAGTTCTTC
>TRBJ1-2|11|NA|NA|TRBV12-3/TRBV12-4
CASSSGVDYTF
TGTGCCAGCAGTTCGGGAGTTGACTACACCTTC
>TRBJ1-3|16|TRBD1|NA|TRBV7-9
CASSLLTGGGGNTIYF
TGTGCCAGCAGCCTTCTGACAGGGGGCGGTGGAAACACCATATATTTT
>TRBJ2-5|14|NA|NA|TRBV9
CASSVDLGRETQYF
TGTGCCAGCAGCGTAGATCTGGGGAGGGAGACCCAGTACTTC
>TRBJ2-5|14|TRBD2|NA|TRBV28
CASIGGGADETQYF
TGTGCCAGCATAGGCGGGGGGGCCGACGAGACCCAGTACTTC
>TRBJ2-3|16|TRBD2|NA|TRBV18
CASSPLAERGTDTQYF
TGTGCCAGCTCACCTCTAGCGGAAAGGGGCACAGATACGCAGTATTTT
>TRBJ2-1|13|NA|NA|TRBV28
CASSSPTVSLGFF
TGTGCCAGCAGTTCGCCGACAGTGTCCTTGGGGTTCTTC
>TRBJ2-2|16|TRBD2|NA|TRBV27
CASSLGTSGKAGELFF
TGTGCCAGCAGTTTGGGGACTAGCGGGAAAGCCGGGGAGCTGTTTTTT
>TRBJ1-5|13|TRBD1|NA|TRBV10-3
CAISRDSDQPQHF
TGTGCCATCAGTAGGGACAGTGATCAGCCCCAGCATTTT
>TRBJ2-7|14|TRBD1|NA|TRBV19
CASSQGVSTYEQYF
TGTGCCAGTAGCCAGGGGGTTTCTACCTACGAGCAGTACTTC
>TRBJ1-5|16|TRBD1|NA|TRBV2
CASRLGQGVSNQPQHF
TGTGCCAGCAGATTAGGACAGGGGGTTAGCAATCAGCCCCAGCATTTT
>TRBJ1-5|15|TRBD1|few|TRBV27
CASSTYGTGTQPQHF
TGTGCCAGCAGTACTTATGGGACAGGGACTCAGCCCCAGCATTTT
>TRBJ2-7|17|TRBD2|NA|TRBV5-6
CASSKTGTSGIWYEQYF
TGTGCCAGCAGCAAAACCGGGACTAGCGGGATTTGGTACGAGCAGTACTTC
>TRBJ2-5|17|TRBD2|NA|TRBV11-2
CASSLRRTSGMGETQYF
TGTGCCAGCAGCTTACGCCGGACTAGCGGGATGGGGGAGACCCAGTACTTC
>TRBJ2-2|16|TRBD1|NA|TRBV5-1
CASSGGQGANTGELFF
TGCGCCAGCAGCGGTGGACAGGGCGCGAACACCGGGGAGCTGTTTTTT
>TRBJ1-6|14|NA|once|TRBV30
CATMILTNGSPLHF
TGTGCTACTATGATATTGACGAACGGTTCACCCCTCCACTTT
>TRBJ1-5|15|TRBD1|NA|TRBV28
CASSFQTGADQPQHF
TGTGCCAGCAGTTTCCAGACAGGGGCGGATCAGCCCCAGCATTTT
>TRBJ2-7|12|NA|NA|TRBV5-1
CASGLTRYEQYF
TGCGCCAGCGGTCTGACTAGATACGAGCAGTACTTC
>TRBJ2-7|15|TRBD1|NA|TRBV19
CASSEAGTGIYEQYF
TGTGCCAGTAGTGAAGCCGGGACAGGGATTTACGAGCAGTACTTC
>TRBJ2-3|15|TRBD2|NA|TRBV2
CASSATLAGDDTQYF
TGTGCCAGCAGTGCGACACTAGCGGGAGACGATACGCAGTATTTT
>TRBJ1-3|14|TRBD1|NA|TRBV2
CASSRQGAVDTIYF
TGTGCCAGCAGTCGACAGGGGGCGGTGGACACCATATATTTT
>TRBJ2-3|13|NA|NA|TRBV30
CAWSRQGTDTQYF
TGTGCCTGGAGTAGACAGGGCACAGATACGCAGTATTTT
>TRBJ2-7|16|TRBD1|NA|TRBV29-1
CSGAGTGDHGTYEQYF
TGCAGCGGGGCCGGGACAGGGGATCATGGGACCTACGAGCAGTACTTC
>TRBJ1-2|15|TRBD1|NA|TRBV14
CASSLRTGELYGYTF
TGTGCCAGCAGCCTCCGGACAGGGGAGCTCTATGGCTACACCTTC
>TRBJ1-6|20|TRBD1|NA|TRBV18
CASSPTAAGTGAVGNSPLHF
TGTGCCAGCTCACCTACTGCCGCCGGGACAGGGGCGGTTGGTAATTCACCCCTCCACTTT
>TRBJ2-1|14|TRBD2|NA|TRBV19
CASSRQRDIDEQFF
TGTGCCAGTAGCCGACAGCGGGATATTGATGAGCAGTTCTTC
>TRBJ2-3|15|NA|few|TRBV9
CASSVGTLSTDTQYF
TGTGCCAGCAGCGTCGGGACTCTTAGCACAGATACGCAGTATTTT
>TRBJ2-7|16|TRBD2|NA|TRBV7-8
CASSLDSGASGYEQYF
TGTGCCAGCAGCTTAGACAGTGGGGCTAGCGGATACGAGCAGTACTTC
>TRBJ1-2|12|TRBD1|once|TRBV28
CASSWGQYGYTF
TGTGCCAGCAGTTGGGGACAGTATGGCTACACCTTC
>TRBJ2-1|16|TRBD2|NA|TRBV5-3
CARSPPRTSAYNEQFF
TGTGCCAGAAGCCCCCCTAGGACTAGCGCCTACAATGAGCAGTTCTTC
>TRBJ1-1|15|NA|NA|TRBV30
CACQGVDRANTEAFF
TGTGCCTGCCAAGGGGTTGACAGAGCGAACACTGAAGCTTTCTTT